This T cell receptor (beta chain) is drawn from a study of blood T cell repertoires in COVID-19. Overall study context: Acute-phase and convalescent COVID-19 samples originated in the United States, Italy and Spain. T cells, B-cell-depleted T cells, or PBMCs provided the cDNA or gDNA that served as material.

Repertoires were generated with immunoSEQ multiplex PCR, while TCRdb's copy carries only in-frame clones and drops some. This table holds over 85,000 clones, roughly 92% found once. V lost 1 base to trimming and J lost 6 bases, with 12 bases between them. Germline V lookup: CDR1 SGHVS, CDR2 FQNEAQ. The CDR3 contains 14 residues. The sample taken for sequencing was peripheral blood. The V call is TRBV7-8, the J call TRBJ1-2; no firm D call. The sequence was obtained from a woman aged 45-59 years with COVID-19, enrolled during active disease. Here the CDR3 DNA reads TGTGCCAGCAGCTTAGGGGCGTGGGAGGATGGCTACACCTTC. Protein product: CASSLGAWEDGYTF.